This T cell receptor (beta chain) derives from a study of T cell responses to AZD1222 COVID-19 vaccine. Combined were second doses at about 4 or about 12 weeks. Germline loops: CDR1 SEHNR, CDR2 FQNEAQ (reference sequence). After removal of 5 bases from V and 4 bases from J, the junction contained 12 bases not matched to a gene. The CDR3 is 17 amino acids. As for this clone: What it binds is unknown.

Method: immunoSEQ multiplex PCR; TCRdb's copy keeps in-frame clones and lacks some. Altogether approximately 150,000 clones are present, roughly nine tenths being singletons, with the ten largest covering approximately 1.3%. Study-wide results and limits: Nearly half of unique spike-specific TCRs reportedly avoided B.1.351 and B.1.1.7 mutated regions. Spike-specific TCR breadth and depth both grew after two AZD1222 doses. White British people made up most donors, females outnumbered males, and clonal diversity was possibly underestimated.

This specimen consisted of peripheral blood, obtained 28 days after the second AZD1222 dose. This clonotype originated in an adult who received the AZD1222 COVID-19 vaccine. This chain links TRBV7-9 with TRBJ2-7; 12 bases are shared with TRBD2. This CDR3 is CASSPPPGLAGKYEQYF. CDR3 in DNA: TGTGCCAGCAGCCCACCCCCAGGACTAGCGGGGAAATACGAGCAGTACTTC.